These 23 T cell receptor beta chains share one sample of origin, sequenced in a study of cytomegalovirus exposure and HLA in healthy donors. The table came from immunoSEQ multiplex PCR; TCRdb's copy has only in-frame clones and leaves some out. The repertoire consists of about 140,000 clones, with roughly nine tenths occurring once and the leading ten covering less than 3.5%. Specimen: PBMCs. These TCRs come from a man aged 18 to 30 in good health and CMV-seronegative.

The gene calls are TRBV4-3 and TRBJ1-5; tentatively, D is TRBD1 (5 bases). Germline lookup yields CDR1 LGHNA and CDR2 YSLEER. This CDR3 comprises 14 residues. V dropped 4 bases and J dropped 5 bases, with 12 bases sitting between them. CDR3 bases: TGCGCCAGCAGCCGCGCGTGGGGCGATCAGCCCCAGCATTTT. Translated, it gives CASSRAWGDQPQHF.

The gene calls are TRBV6-1 and TRBJ1-6; D ambiguous. Trimming took 1 base from V and 4 from J, leaving 14 bases between them. Germline V gene data show CDR1 as MNHNS and CDR2 as SASEGT. This CDR3 contains 17 residues. CDR3 nucleotides: TGTGCCAGCAGTGAAGATCCCCGGCGGGGTTATAATTCACCCCTCCACTTT. It translates to CASSEDPRRGYNSPLHF.

This sequence joins TRBV5-8 and TRBJ2-7; D not resolved. With 3 bases removed from V and 6 bases from J, the gap between germline ends came to 25 bases. The CDR3 length is 17 residues. Germline V CDR1 and CDR2: SGHTS, YDEGEE. Written as DNA, the CDR3 is TGTGCCAGCAGCTCCCTCTACCTGGCAGGTCGGTCTTTCGAGCAGTACTTC. The encoded protein is CASSSLYLAGRSFEQYF.

CDR3 loop: CASSFLRAGLHTEAFF. CDR3 nucleotide sequence: TGTGCCAGCAGTTTTCTCCGGGCAGGGCTTCACACTGAAGCTTTCTTT. The chain is built from TRBV28 and TRBJ1-1; the D gene is possibly TRBD1 (5 bases). CDR3 length: 16 residues. CDR1 and CDR2 from the germline V gene are MDHEN and SYDVKM. V was cut by 3 bases and J by 3 bases, with 17 bases left in between. Supplemented by reference TRBV28 and TRBJ1-1, the full variable domain reads DVKVTQSSRYLVKRTGEKVFLECVQDMDHENMFWYRQDPGLGLRLIYFSYDVKMKEKGDIPEGYSVSREKKERFSLILESASTNQTSMYLCASSFLRAGLHTEAFFGQGTRLTVV.

V usage is TRBV19 and J usage is TRBJ2-2; 9 bases line up with TRBD2. CDR3 size: 18 residues. J was trimmed by 0 bases and V by 6 bases; bases with no gene match: 11. CDR1 is LNHDA and CDR2 is SQIVND in the germline V gene (reference sequence). The CDR3 bases are TGTGCCAGTAGGAGGAGAGCTAGCGGGGCACCGAACACCGGGGAGCTGTTTTTT. Its translation is CASRRRASGAPNTGELFF. The full variable domain, completed using reference TRBV19 and TRBJ2-2, is DGGITQSPKYLFRKEGQNVTLSCEQNLNHDAMYWYRQDPGQGLRLIYYSQIVNDFQKGDIAEGYSVSREKKESFPLTVTSAQKNPTAFYLCASRRRASGAPNTGELFFGEGSRLTVL.

V usage is TRBV6-5 and J usage is TRBJ1-3; possible D gene TRBD1, 6 bases. The V gene lost 6 bases and the J gene lost 0 bases, with 9 bases spanning the gap. Per the germline V gene, CDR1 is MNHEY and CDR2 is SVGAGI. There are 14 residues in the CDR3. Written as DNA, the CDR3 is TGTGCCAGCAGAGCAGGGGTCTCTGGAAACACCATATATTTT. This gives the protein CASRAGVSGNTIYF.

The rearrangement joins TRBV7-6 to TRBJ2-5, with 8 bases matching TRBD2. The CDR3 covers 18 residues. The germline gives CDR1 SGHVS, CDR2 FNYEAQ. Trimming took 4 bases from V and 4 from J; bases not matched to a gene: 17. CDR3 residues: CASSSSPRAGGLLETQYF. The CDR3 DNA reads as TGTGCCAGCAGCTCAAGCCCCCGTGCGGGAGGTTTGTTAGAGACCCAGTACTTC.

J is TRBJ2-6 and V is TRBV11-3, with D unclear. CDR1 is SGHNT and CDR2 is YENEEA in the germline V gene. The ends were cut back, 4 bases at V and 4 bases at J, with 5 bases in the middle. The CDR3 runs 13 residues. DNA for the CDR3: TGTGCCAGCAGCTCCCCGGGGGCCAACGTCCTGACTTTC. Translation gives CASSSPGANVLTF.

The chain has TRBV5-1 and TRBJ2-7; 9 bases are shared with TRBD1. The CDR3 has 15 amino acids. Looked up from germline, CDR1 is SGHRS and CDR2 is YFSETQ. V was clipped by 4 bases and J by 2 bases; unmatched bases: 7. The DNA of the CDR3 is TGCGCCAGCAGCCCGGAGGGGACAGGGCCCTACGAGCAGTACTTC. Translated: CASSPEGTGPYEQYF.

V and J are TRBV6-5 and TRBJ2-7, with D possibly matching TRBD1 (5 bases). The CDR3 runs to 15 residues. Trimming stripped 6 bases from V and 0 bases from J, with 15 bases between. Per germline, CDR1 MNHEY and CDR2 SVGAGI. The CDR3 here is CASSNSRALSYEQYF. As DNA, the CDR3 is TGTGCCAGCAGCAACTCCAGGGCCCTCTCCTACGAGCAGTACTTC.

The chain is built from TRBV27 and TRBJ2-6; TRBD2 is a possible D gene (5 bases). This CDR3 is built from 18 residues. The V and J ends lost 1 base and 0 bases respectively, with 13 bases between them. Germline loops: CDR1 MNHEY, CDR2 SMNVEV (reference sequence). CDR3 sequence reads: CASSLLMGDPSGANVLTF. CDR3 DNA sequence: TGTGCCAGCAGTTTATTGATGGGAGATCCCTCTGGGGCCAACGTCCTGACTTTC.

V and J are TRBV9 and TRBJ2-5, with D possibly being TRBD2 (6 bases). Germline V gene data show CDR1 as SGDLS and CDR2 as YYNGEE. The ends were cut back, 3 bases at V and 5 bases at J, with 20 bases in the middle. The length of the CDR3 is 16 residues. This CDR3 is CASSGAGRGTLETQYF. The CDR3 nucleotides read TGTGCCAGCAGCGGTGCGGGGAGAGGGACTCTGGAGACCCAGTACTTC. Drawing the rest from reference TRBV9 and TRBJ2-5, the complete variable domain is DSGVTQTPKHLITATGQRVTLRCSPRSGDLSVYWYQQSLDQGLQFLIQYYNGEERAKGNILERFSAQQFPDLHSELNLSSLELGDSALYFCASSGAGRGTLETQYFGPGTRLLVL.

The CDR3 coding sequence is TGTGCCAGCAGCTCTAGCTCTGGAAACACCATATATTTT. It encodes CASSSSSGNTIYF. The chain is built from TRBV7-2 and TRBJ1-3; D not resolved. Trimming left V 4 bases short and J 0 bases short, with 4 bases between. CDR1 is SGHTA, CDR2 FQGNSA, per germline. The CDR3 contains 13 residues. Drawing the rest from reference TRBV7-2 and TRBJ1-3, the complete variable domain is GAGVSQSPSNKVTEKGKDVELRCDPISGHTALYWYRQSLGQGLEFLIYFQGNSAPDKSGLPSDRFSAERTGGSVSTLTIQRTQQEDSAVYLCASSSSSGNTIYFGEGSWLTVV.

This rearrangement joins TRBV6-1 to TRBJ1-3; no firm D call. Trimming stripped 8 bases from V and 1 base from J, with 9 bases between. The CDR3 has 13 amino acids. Germline CDR1 and CDR2: MNHNS and SASEGT. CDR3 nucleotide sequence: TGTGCCAGCGTATCGGTTTCTGGAAACACCATATATTTT. Amino acid sequence: CASVSVSGNTIYF.

The rearrangement uses TRBV7-9 and TRBJ2-3, with D possibly being TRBD2 (6 bases). This CDR3 comprises 16 residues. Germline V CDR1 and CDR2: SEHNR, FQNEAQ (reference sequence). With 5 bases removed from V and 0 bases from J, the gap between germline ends came to 15 bases. The CDR3 DNA reads TGTGCCAGCAGCCCCCCAGAGGCGGGGAGCACAGATACGCAGTATTTT. It specifies CASSPPEAGSTDTQYF.

V is TRBV6-5 and J is TRBJ2-3; 8 bases align to TRBD2. The CDR3 is 14 amino acids. From germline, CDR1 is MNHEY and CDR2 SVGAGI. With V trimmed by 8 bases and J by 2 bases, 6 bases remained unmatched. CDR3 coding DNA: TGTGCCAGCTCCTCAGGACTAGCCACAGATACGCAGTATTTT. It specifies CASSSGLATDTQYF.

V gene TRBV7-2 combines with J gene TRBJ1-1; 8 bases are a match to TRBD1. This CDR3 is built from 14 residues. V trimming: 5 bases; J trimming: 5 bases; junction bases outside the gene matches: 7. From germline, CDR1 is SGHTA and CDR2 FQGNSA. The CDR3, as DNA: TGTGCCAGCAGCCCGACAGGGGCCCGGACTGAAGCTTTCTTT. Its protein is CASSPTGARTEAFF.

This rearrangement joins TRBV13 to TRBJ2-7, with 9 nucleotides matching TRBD2. The CDR3 sequence is 14 residues long. Germline V gene sequence: CDR1 PRHDT, CDR2 FYEKMQ (reference sequence). Trimming removed 3 bases from V and 1 base from J; junction bases left unmatched: 1. The CDR3 DNA sequence: TGTGCCAGCAGCTTTAGCGGGAGATCCTACGAGCAGTACTTC. It yields the protein CASSFSGRSYEQYF.

This clone was detected only a few times. The chain employs TRBV19 and TRBJ1-5, with 8 bases identical to TRBD1. CDR3 length equals 13 residues. The germline gives CDR1 LNHDA, CDR2 SQIVND (reference sequence). The V gene end was trimmed by 4 bases and the J gene end by 6 bases; junction bases not matched to a gene: 2. The CDR3 DNA reads TGTGCCAGTAGTACGGACAGGGCTCAGCCCCAGCATTTT. Encoded protein: CASSTDRAQPQHF. The whole variable domain, remainder taken from reference TRBV19 and TRBJ1-5, is DGGITQSPKYLFRKEGQNVTLSCEQNLNHDAMYWYRQDPGQGLRLIYYSQIVNDFQKGDIAEGYSVSREKKESFPLTVTSAQKNPTAFYLCASSTDRAQPQHFGDGTRLSIL.

This clone was seen only once. J is TRBJ2-7 and V is TRBV13; maybe TRBD2 (5 bases). The V gene lost 4 bases and the J gene lost 4 bases, with 20 bases spanning the gap. The CDR3 loop spans 16 amino acids. CDR1 is PRHDT, CDR2 FYEKMQ, per germline (reference sequence). The CDR3 reads CASSSVFSGEPYEQYF. The CDR3, as DNA: TGTGCCAGCAGCTCGGTCTTCAGCGGAGAGCCTTACGAGCAGTACTTC.

CDR3 in amino acids: CASSLPPAGINYEQYF. The CDR3, as DNA: TGTGCCAGCAGCTTACCCCCGGCGGGAATAAATTACGAGCAGTACTTC. The chain recombines TRBV7-8 with TRBJ2-7, with a weak D call TRBD2 (6 bases). The CDR3 is 16 amino acids. V lost 2 bases, J lost 4 bases, and 18 bases lay in between. CDR1 is SGHVS and CDR2 is FQNEAQ in the germline V gene.

The rearrangement links TRBV4-1 to TRBJ2-1, with 12 bases identical to TRBD2. Germline V CDR1 and CDR2: MGHRA, YSYEKL. The CDR3 contains 13 residues. V shed 1 base and J 14 bases; nucleotides not matched to a gene: 3. This CDR3 is CASSQALAGGKFF. In nucleotides, the CDR3 is TGCGCCAGCAGCCAAGCACTAGCGGGAGGCAAGTTCTTC.

This chain connects TRBV5-1 to TRBJ2-7, with D possibly being TRBD1 (5 bases). This CDR3 comprises 16 residues. Germline V gene sequence: CDR1 SGHRS, CDR2 YFSETQ. Trimming removed 4 bases from V and 4 bases from J, with 21 bases in between. CDR3 amino acids: CASSPVLGRGLYEQYF. As DNA, the CDR3 is TGCGCCAGCAGCCCCGTCCTGGGGCGAGGTCTGTACGAGCAGTACTTC.